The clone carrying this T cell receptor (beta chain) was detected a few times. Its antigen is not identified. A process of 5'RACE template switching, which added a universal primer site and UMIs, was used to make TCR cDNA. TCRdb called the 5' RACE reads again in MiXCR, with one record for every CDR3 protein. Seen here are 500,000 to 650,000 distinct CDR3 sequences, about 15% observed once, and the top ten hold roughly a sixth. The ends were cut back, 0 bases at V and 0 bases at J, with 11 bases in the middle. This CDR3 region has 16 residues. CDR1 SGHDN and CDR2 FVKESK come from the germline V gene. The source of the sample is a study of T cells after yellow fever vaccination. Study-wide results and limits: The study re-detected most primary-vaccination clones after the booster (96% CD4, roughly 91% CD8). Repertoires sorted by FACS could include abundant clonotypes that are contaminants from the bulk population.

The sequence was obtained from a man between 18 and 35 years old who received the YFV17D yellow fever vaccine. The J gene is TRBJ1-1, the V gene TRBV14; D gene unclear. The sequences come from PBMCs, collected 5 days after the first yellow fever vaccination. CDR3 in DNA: TGTGCCAGCAGCCAAGATCACGGAGCAATGAACACTGAAGCTTTCTTT. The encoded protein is CASSQDHGAMNTEAFF.